This T cell receptor beta chain is drawn from a study of a mutant IDH1 vaccine in newly diagnosed glioma. Sequenced by immunoSEQ multiplex PCR; TCRdb stores in-frame clones only, minus some. This table has about 88,000 clones, over 75% appearing once. Time point meaning: baseline, week 1 (first vaccination visit). Sample treatment: pre-vaccination baseline after standard-of-care therapy. Donor tumors were new WHO grade 3 or 4 IDH1-mutant, ATRX-lost astrocytomas. CDR1 is GTSNPN and CDR2 is SVGIG in the germline V gene (reference sequence). V was trimmed by 3 bases and J by 1 base, leaving 9 bases between them. The CDR3 covers 13 residues.

The material was PBMCs, obtained from a glioma patient treated with radiotherapy, temozolomide or both. This chain uses TRBV30 with TRBJ2-5; D is undetermined. This clonotype was sampled from a man in his forties with glioma. Some clones in this sample may be carry-over from other donors' samples. The CDR3 DNA sequence: TGTGCCTGGAGCTCCCAGAGCCAAGAGACCCAGTACTTC. Protein sequence: CAWSSQSQETQYF.